This T cell receptor (beta chain) is drawn from a study of HIV-infected children after antiretroviral therapy interruption (dated by TCRdb to the late 2010s). For context, the study as a whole: Eight children were included: four on planned treatment interruption and four on continuous treatment, all with CD4+ count above 500 and viral load below 50 copies/ml. The interruption group had a median age of around 9.1 years, compared with around 8 years in the continuous treatment group. Recorded exposure to EBV and CMV was present in most of the participating children. Interruption-arm samples came from week 0, week 12, end of interruption (week 24 or 48), and about 3 years after study end. Continuous-treatment samples were analyzed from corresponding weeks 0, 48 and 150. Alongside measurements of thymic output, TCR repertoires of children on planned treatment interruption were compared with TCR repertoires of children on continuous antiretroviral treatment. Here is what the overall study found, with its caveats: Minor non-naive CD45RA+ populations such as EMRA or stem memory cells might have been included among the sorted CD45RA+ naive cells. An increase in the naive CD4+ Gini coefficient was observed by the end of treatment interruption, suggesting clonal expansion, and a return to baseline was observed by 3 years. The small number of patients is a limitation, and caution is needed when interpreting the data. For naive CD4+ repertoires of PTI patients, CDR3 sharing between time points dropped once interruption began, while many sequences were shared between the end of interruption and 3 years later.

The library was produced with 3' RACE. TCR libraries were built from RNA using a 3' RACE protocol with unique molecular identifiers to correct PCR amplification bias. Up to 12 amplicon libraries were pooled and sequenced on an Illumina MiSeq with v2 2x250 paired-end chemistry. As for the original processing: Reads were processed with Decombinator to assign V and J genes and CDR3, with barcode-based error and PCR bias correction. Repertoires were subsampled to equal depth before Gini coefficient calculation using the R ineq package. CDR3 similarity was assessed with GLIPH, Hamming distance and a shared triplet metric. TCRdb took the public reads, trimmed them with fastp at Q25, ran MiXCR for clone calling and kept in-frame beta chains. Rows matching on CDR3 protein sequence are summarized as one entry with the most common DNA and genes. The V and J calls were not made by the authors but by TCRdb's processing. The sample has some 51,000 distinct CDR3 sequences on record, approximately 4.3% of them singletons. Roughly 0.7% of the sample belongs to the ten largest clones.

The V end loses 1 base and the J end loses 8 bases, and a stretch of 8 bases separates them. The CDR3 starts with the cysteine, ends with the phenylalanine, and has 11 residues. The only DNA kept is the CDR3, 33 bases in frame from the first base. The germline V gene (reference sequence) supplies CDR1 DFQATT and CDR2 SNEGSKA. The treatment or condition label corresponds to: PENTA 11 planned treatment interruption arm or continuous ART arm. Children from the United Kingdom aged 2 to 15 years who had been given at least three-drug ART for at least 24 weeks were enrolled as participants. The study required cryopreserved PBMCs containing at least 5 million viable cells, and several candidate patients were excluded because of low viable PBMC yield. Naive CD4+ CD45RA+ CD45RO- T cells were FACS-sorted from thawed PBMCs on a FACSAria III cell sorter. After sorting, the cells were fixed and RNA was extracted first with the RNeasy FFPE kit and then with the RNeasy Micro kit.

This clonotype was recorded many times. The target of this receptor is not known. No quality values exist for individual bases; no much larger clone is one base distant. The chain is encoded by TRBV20-1 joined to TRBJ1-2; the D gene is unclear. This TCR derives from a pool of human donors with HIV. This specimen consisted of CD45RA+ CD4+ T cells from PBMCs, pooled from several time points, obtained from a donor given antiretroviral therapy, either interrupted or continuous. What the cell subset or site label conveys for this sample: naive CD4+ CD45RA+ CD45RO- T cells. CDR3 sequence: CSARGTVGYTF. The nucleotide sequence reads TGCAGTGCTAGAGGCACGGTCGGCTACACCTTC.